The rows below give T cell receptor beta chains drawn from one sample of a study of blood T cell repertoires in COVID-19. Assay used: immunoSEQ multiplex PCR; TCRdb lists only in-frame clones, some missing. The sample has roughly 410,000 clones, around 91% seen once. The sequenced material came from peripheral blood. The receptors stem from a woman between 35 and 50 years old with COVID-19, enrolled during active disease. Each CDR3 is given with its conserved first and last residue. D genes are given only for firm matches. Not all rows give a size; the values are once, few, many and, for expanded clones, a class.

CDR3	DNA	J	V	D	size
CASSYWQGEVTEAFF	TGTGCCAGCAGTTACTGGCAGGGGGAGGTCACTGAAGCTTTCTTT	TRBJ1-1	TRBV6-2/TRBV6-3	TRBD1	NA
CAWNDGGGQPQHF	TGTGCCTGGAATGACGGGGGGGGCCAGCCCCAGCATTTT	TRBJ1-5	TRBV30	NA	NA
CAWRFAGSNEKLFF	TGTGCCTGGAGATTCGCCGGGTCTAATGAAAAACTGTTTTTT	TRBJ1-4	TRBV30	NA	NA
CASSYRDSGSTYEQYF	TGTGCCAGCAGTTACAGGGACTCTGGGAGTACCTACGAGCAGTACTTC	TRBJ2-7	TRBV6-5	NA	NA
CASSLGLAGVVGELFF	TGTGCCAGCAGCTTGGGTCTAGCGGGAGTGGTCGGGGAGCTGTTTTTT	TRBJ2-2	TRBV5-6	TRBD2	NA
CASSYSMPMNTEAFF	TGTGCCAGCAGTTATAGTATGCCGATGAACACTGAAGCTTTCTTT	TRBJ1-1	TRBV6-2/TRBV6-3	NA	NA
CASSLRLAGVRGNEQFF	TGTGCCAGCAGCTTGAGGTTAGCGGGAGTTAGGGGCAATGAGCAGTTCTTC	TRBJ2-1	TRBV11-2	TRBD2	once
CASSPLKGGSNQPQHF	TGTGCCAGCTCACCCCTTAAGGGAGGGAGCAATCAGCCCCAGCATTTT	TRBJ1-5	TRBV18	NA	NA
CASSGLGTDSGNTIYF	TGTGCCAGCAGCGGACTAGGGACGGACTCTGGAAACACCATATATTTT	TRBJ1-3	TRBV9	NA	NA
CASTGDTQYF	TGTGCCAGCACGGGAGATACGCAGTATTTT	TRBJ2-3	TRBV27	NA	many
CASSPYGPREPGGNEKLFF	TGCGCCAGCAGCCCCTACGGCCCTCGAGAGCCAGGGGGGAATGAAAAACTGTTTTTT	TRBJ1-4	TRBV5-1	TRBD1	NA
CASRDSTNYGYTF	TGTGCCAGCAGGGACAGTACTAACTATGGCTACACCTTC	TRBJ1-2	TRBV25-1	NA	NA
CSVEKGSSNTEAFF	TGCAGCGTTGAAAAGGGGTCCTCGAACACTGAAGCTTTCTTT	TRBJ1-1	TRBV29-1	NA	NA
CASSLGTGRHGYTF	TGCGCCAGCAGCCTGGGGACAGGGCGGCATGGCTACACCTTC	TRBJ1-2	TRBV5-1	TRBD1	NA
CSVAGGLKEKLFF	TGCAGCGTGGCAGGGGGCTTAAAGGAAAAACTGTTTTTT	TRBJ1-4	TRBV29-1	TRBD1	NA
CASRDRAPGTQYF	TGTGCCAGCCGGGACAGGGCTCCCGGGACCCAGTACTTC	TRBJ2-5	TRBV28	TRBD1	NA
CASIPTGWQETQYF	TGTGCCAGCATCCCGACAGGGTGGCAAGAGACCCAGTACTTC	TRBJ2-5	TRBV7-9	TRBD1	NA
CASSLTGGENTGELFF	TGTGCCAGCAGCTTAACCGGGGGGGAGAACACCGGGGAGCTGTTTTTT	TRBJ2-2	TRBV7-3	TRBD2	NA
CASSLVRVGGYTF	TGTGCCAGCAGTTTGGTCAGGGTAGGTGGCTACACCTTC	TRBJ1-2	TRBV28	NA	NA
CATSDHGTNNEQFF	TGTGCCACCAGTGACCACGGGACAAACAATGAGCAGTTCTTC	TRBJ2-1	TRBV24-1	NA	NA
CASSLINGYEQYF	TGTGCCAGCAGCTTAATTAACGGCTACGAGCAGTACTTC	TRBJ2-7	TRBV7-3	NA	NA
CASSRLLYSPLHF	TGTGCCAGCAGCCGACTACTTTATTCACCCCTCCACTTT	TRBJ1-6	TRBV12-3/TRBV12-4	NA	NA
CASSLGRDGQPQHF	TGTGCCAGCAGTTTGGGCAGGGATGGCCAGCCCCAGCATTTT	TRBJ1-5	TRBV27	NA	NA
CASSQKDRSDYGYTF	TGCGCCAGCAGCCAAAAAGACAGGAGTGACTATGGCTACACCTTC	TRBJ1-2	TRBV4-1	NA	NA
CASSIGGAHTEAFF	TGTGCCAGTAGTATAGGTGGGGCGCACACTGAAGCTTTCTTT	TRBJ1-1	TRBV19	NA	NA
CAARTSGNSGNTIYF	TGTGCCGCCAGAACCTCAGGCAACTCTGGAAACACCATATATTTT	TRBJ1-3	TRBV19	NA	NA
CASSSNMVTEAFF	TGTGCTAGCAGCTCAAACATGGTCACTGAAGCTTTCTTT	TRBJ1-1	TRBV7-7	NA	once
CASSLDPAGGYNEQFF	TGTGCCAGCAGCTTAGACCCCGCGGGGGGCTACAATGAGCAGTTCTTC	TRBJ2-1	TRBV7-2	TRBD2	NA
CSVEPPGTGGDYGYTF	TGCAGCGTTGAACCACCCGGGACAGGGGGTGACTATGGCTACACCTTC	TRBJ1-2	TRBV29-1	TRBD1	once
CASGDSNYGYTF	TGTGCCAGCGGGGACAGTAACTATGGCTACACCTTC	TRBJ1-2	TRBV28	TRBD1	NA
CASSLLPEDTEAFF	TGCGCCAGCAGCTTGCTCCCGGAGGACACTGAAGCTTTCTTT	TRBJ1-1	TRBV5-1	NA	NA
CASSPPQGAEAFF	TGTGCCAGCAGCCCCCCCCAGGGGGCTGAAGCTTTCTTT	TRBJ1-1	TRBV6-5	TRBD1	NA
CASSQVEGHYEQYF	TGCGCCAGCAGCCAGGTTGAGGGCCACTACGAGCAGTACTTC	TRBJ2-7	TRBV4-1	NA	NA
CATSRDTLYSNQPQHF	TGTGCCACCAGTAGGGACACGCTTTATAGCAATCAGCCCCAGCATTTT	TRBJ1-5	TRBV15	NA	NA
CASSQARGRGEQYF	TGTGCCAGCAGCCAGGCTAGGGGTCGTGGCGAGCAGTACTTC	TRBJ2-7	TRBV2	NA	few
CASSTRGNQPQHF	TGTGCCAGTAGTACAAGAGGCAATCAGCCCCAGCATTTT	TRBJ1-5	TRBV19	NA	NA
CATSDGRQGAETQYF	TGTGCCACCAGTGATGGCCGACAGGGTGCAGAGACCCAGTACTTC	TRBJ2-5	TRBV24-1	TRBD1	NA
CASSLAGFYQPQHF	TGCGCCAGCAGCTTGGCGGGATTTTATCAGCCCCAGCATTTT	TRBJ1-5	TRBV5-1	NA	NA
CASSLRLAGFYNEQFF	TGTGCCAGCAGTTTAAGACTAGCGGGCTTTTACAATGAGCAGTTCTTC	TRBJ2-1	TRBV28	TRBD2	NA
CASSMRLTDTQYF	TGTGCCAGTAGTATGAGGCTCACAGATACGCAGTATTTT	TRBJ2-3	TRBV19	NA	NA
CASSVAPGQLDNEQFF	TGTGCCAGCAGCGTAGCCCCGGGACAGCTTGACAATGAGCAGTTCTTC	TRBJ2-1	TRBV9	TRBD1	NA
CAWSRGGESYTF	TGTGCCTGGAGTCGGGGGGGAGAGTCCTACACCTTC	TRBJ1-2	TRBV30	NA	NA
CSASDRVVGQPQHF	TGCAGTGCTAGTGACAGGGTGGTTGGTCAGCCCCAGCATTTT	TRBJ1-5	TRBV20-1	TRBD1	NA
CASSVPNGADTQYF	TGTGCCAGCTCTGTCCCCAACGGGGCAGATACGCAGTATTTT	TRBJ2-3	TRBV27	NA	NA
CASSPAGGNQPQHF	TGTGCCAGCAGCCCGGCCGGGGGCAATCAGCCCCAGCATTTT	TRBJ1-5	TRBV5-5	NA	NA
CASSYGGTATNEKLFF	TGTGCCAGCAGTTACGGGGGGACAGCAACTAATGAAAAACTGTTTTTT	TRBJ1-4	TRBV6-6	TRBD1	once